The sequence of this T cell receptor (beta chain) was determined in a study of blood T cell repertoires in COVID-19. At the level of the study: Sites in the United States, Italy and Spain provided acute and convalescent COVID-19 samples. From T cells, B-cell-depleted T cells, or PBMCs came the material, which was cDNA or gDNA.

Trimming took off 4 bases at V and 0 bases at J, with 13 bases between the two ends. This CDR3 contains 15 residues. Germline V gene lookup returns CDR1 SGHKS and CDR2 YYEKEE (reference sequence). Original processing methods: Cell counts per sample came from amplifying reference gene primers. Repertoires were generated with immunoSEQ multiplex PCR, while TCRdb's copy carries only in-frame clones and drops some. V, J and clone size are taken as reported in that table, and D and trimming were inferred from the DNA itself. The table has about 38,000 clones, about 88% seen once. The chain joins TRBV5-5 to TRBJ1-1; D is uncertain. The clonotype comes from a man aged 65 to 79 with active COVID-19. The sample comprised peripheral blood. CDR3 DNA sequence: TGTGCCAGCAGCGCCGACGGGATAATGAACACTGAAGCTTTCTTT. Protein: CASSADGIMNTEAFF.